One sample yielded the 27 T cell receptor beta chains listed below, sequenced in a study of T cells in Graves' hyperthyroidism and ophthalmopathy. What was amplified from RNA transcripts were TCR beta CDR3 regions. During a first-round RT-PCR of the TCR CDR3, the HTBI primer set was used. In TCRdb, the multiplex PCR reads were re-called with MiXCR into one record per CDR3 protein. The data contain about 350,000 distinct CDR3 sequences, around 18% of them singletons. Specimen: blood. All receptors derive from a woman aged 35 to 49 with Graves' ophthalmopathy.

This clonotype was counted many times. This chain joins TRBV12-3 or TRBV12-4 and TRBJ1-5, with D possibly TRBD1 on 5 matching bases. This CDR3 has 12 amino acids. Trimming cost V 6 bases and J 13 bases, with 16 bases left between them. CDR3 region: CASSPQPGIQHF. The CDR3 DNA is TGTGCCAGCAGCCCCCAGCCAGGGATACAGCATTTT.

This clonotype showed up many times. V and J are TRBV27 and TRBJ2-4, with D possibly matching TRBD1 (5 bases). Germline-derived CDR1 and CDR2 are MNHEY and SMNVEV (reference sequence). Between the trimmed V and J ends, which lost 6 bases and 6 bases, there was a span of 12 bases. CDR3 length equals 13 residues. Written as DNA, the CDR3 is TGTGCCAGCAGCTCAGGGTCGGGAAACATTCAGTACTTC. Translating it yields CASSSGSGNIQYF.

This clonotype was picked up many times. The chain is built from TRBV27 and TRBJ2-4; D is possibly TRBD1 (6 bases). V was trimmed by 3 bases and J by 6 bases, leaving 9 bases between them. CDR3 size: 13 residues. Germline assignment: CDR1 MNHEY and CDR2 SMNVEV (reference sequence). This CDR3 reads CASSLSDRNIQYF. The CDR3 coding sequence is TGTGCCAGCAGTTTGTCGGACAGAAACATTCAGTACTTC.

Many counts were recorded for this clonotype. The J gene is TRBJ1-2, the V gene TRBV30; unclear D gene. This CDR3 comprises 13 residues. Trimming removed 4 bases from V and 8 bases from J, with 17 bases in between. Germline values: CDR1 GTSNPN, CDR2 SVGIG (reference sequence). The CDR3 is CAWNLGGMGGYTF. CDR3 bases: TGTGCCTGGAATTTGGGTGGTATGGGCGGCTACACCTTC.

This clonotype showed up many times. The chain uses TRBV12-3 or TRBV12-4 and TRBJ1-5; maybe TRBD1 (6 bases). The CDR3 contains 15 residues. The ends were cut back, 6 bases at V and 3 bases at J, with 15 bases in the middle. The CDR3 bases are TGTGCCAGCAGGGCGGGGCCAGGGGCCAATCAGCCCCAGCATTTT. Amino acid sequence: CASRAGPGANQPQHF.

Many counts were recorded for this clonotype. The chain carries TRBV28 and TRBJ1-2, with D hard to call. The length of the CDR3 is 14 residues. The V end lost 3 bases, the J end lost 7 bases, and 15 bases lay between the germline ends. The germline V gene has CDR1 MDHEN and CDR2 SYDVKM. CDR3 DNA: TGTGCCAGCAGTTTGGGCAGGTCGTCTGCTGGCTACACCTTC. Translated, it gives CASSLGRSSAGYTF.

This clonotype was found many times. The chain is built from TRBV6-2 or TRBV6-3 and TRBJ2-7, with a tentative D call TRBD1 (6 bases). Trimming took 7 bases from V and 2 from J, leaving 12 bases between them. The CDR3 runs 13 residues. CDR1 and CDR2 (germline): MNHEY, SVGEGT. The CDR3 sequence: CASTGTPTYEQYF. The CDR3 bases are TGTGCCAGCACCGGGACACCTACCTACGAGCAGTACTTC.

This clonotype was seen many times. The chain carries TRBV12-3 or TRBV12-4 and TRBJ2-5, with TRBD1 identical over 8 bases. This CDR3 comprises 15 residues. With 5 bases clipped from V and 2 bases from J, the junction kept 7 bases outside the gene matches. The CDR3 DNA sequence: TGTGCCAGCAGTCCAGGACAGGGCCCTCAAGAGACCCAGTACTTC. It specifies CASSPGQGPQETQYF.

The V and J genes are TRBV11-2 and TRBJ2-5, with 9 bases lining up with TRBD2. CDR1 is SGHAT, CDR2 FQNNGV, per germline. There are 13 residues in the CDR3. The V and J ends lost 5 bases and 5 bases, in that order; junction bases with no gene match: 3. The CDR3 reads CASSGAGGETQYF. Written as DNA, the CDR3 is TGTGCCAGCAGCGGGGCGGGGGGGGAGACCCAGTACTTC.

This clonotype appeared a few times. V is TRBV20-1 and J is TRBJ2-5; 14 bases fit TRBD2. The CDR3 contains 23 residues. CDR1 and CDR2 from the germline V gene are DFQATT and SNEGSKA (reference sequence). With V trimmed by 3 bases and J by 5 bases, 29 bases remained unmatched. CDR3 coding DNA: TGCAGTGCTAGCGCCCTCCCGGGACTAGCGGGAGATAGTGTGAAGAGTGGATGGGAGACCCAGTACTTC. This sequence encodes CSASALPGLAGDSVKSGWETQYF.

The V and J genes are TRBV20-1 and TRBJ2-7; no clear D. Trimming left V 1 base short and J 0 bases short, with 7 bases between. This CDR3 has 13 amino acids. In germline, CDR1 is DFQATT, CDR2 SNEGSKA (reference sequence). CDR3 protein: CSARVYSSYEQYF. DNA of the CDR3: TGCAGTGCTAGAGTTTACAGCTCCTACGAGCAGTACTTC.

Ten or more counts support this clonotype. Here the CDR3 reads CASSPRDGQETQYF. The CDR3 coding sequence is TGTGCCAGCAGCCCGCGGGACGGACAAGAGACCCAGTACTTC. The chain employs TRBV5-6 and TRBJ2-5, with D possibly matching TRBD2 (6 bases). V was clipped by 4 bases and J by 2 bases, with 12 bases between them. The germline gives CDR1 SGHDT, CDR2 YYEEEE. The CDR3 spans 14 residues.

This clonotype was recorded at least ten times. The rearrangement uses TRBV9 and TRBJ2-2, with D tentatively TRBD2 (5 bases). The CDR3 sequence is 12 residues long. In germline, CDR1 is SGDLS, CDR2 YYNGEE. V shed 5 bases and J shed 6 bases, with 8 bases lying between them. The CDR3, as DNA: TGTGCCAGCAGGGGAGCCGCCGGGGAGCTGTTTTTT. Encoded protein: CASRGAAGELFF.

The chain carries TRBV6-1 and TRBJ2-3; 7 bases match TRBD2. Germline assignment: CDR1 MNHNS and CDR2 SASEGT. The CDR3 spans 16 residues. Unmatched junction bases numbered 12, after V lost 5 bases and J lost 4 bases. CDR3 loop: CASSPGGLLAADTQYF. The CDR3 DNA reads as TGTGCCAGCAGTCCTGGGGGACTACTTGCCGCAGATACGCAGTATTTT.

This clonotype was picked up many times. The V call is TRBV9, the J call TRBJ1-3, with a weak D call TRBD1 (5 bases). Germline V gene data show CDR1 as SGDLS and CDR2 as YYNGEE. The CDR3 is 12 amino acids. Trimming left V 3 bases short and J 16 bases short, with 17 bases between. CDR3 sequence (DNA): TGTGCCAGCAGCGCGACGGGGACCCGGGTTTATTTT. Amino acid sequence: CASSATGTRVYF.

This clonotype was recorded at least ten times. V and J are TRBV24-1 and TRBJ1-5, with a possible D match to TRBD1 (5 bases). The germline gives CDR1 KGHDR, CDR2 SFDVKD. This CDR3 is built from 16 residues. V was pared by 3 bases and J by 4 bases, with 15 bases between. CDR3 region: CATSDVTGGANQPQHF. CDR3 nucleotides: TGTGCCACCAGTGATGTAACAGGCGGAGCAAATCAGCCCCAGCATTTT.

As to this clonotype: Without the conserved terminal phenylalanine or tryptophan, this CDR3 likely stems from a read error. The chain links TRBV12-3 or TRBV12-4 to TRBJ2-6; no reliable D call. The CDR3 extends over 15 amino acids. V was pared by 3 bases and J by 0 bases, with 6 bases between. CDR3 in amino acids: CASSFGVSGANVLTL. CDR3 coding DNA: TGTGCCAGCAGTTTCGGAGTCTCTGGGGCCAACGTCCTGACTCTC.

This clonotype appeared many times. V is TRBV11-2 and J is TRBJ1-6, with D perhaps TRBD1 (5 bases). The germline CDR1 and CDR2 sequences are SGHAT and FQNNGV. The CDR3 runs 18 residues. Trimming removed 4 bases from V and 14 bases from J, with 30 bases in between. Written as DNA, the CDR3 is TGTGCCAGCAGCTCTCCCCTTACCGACAGTCCCGATCGCAAAACCCTCCACTTT. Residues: CASSSPLTDSPDRKTLHF.

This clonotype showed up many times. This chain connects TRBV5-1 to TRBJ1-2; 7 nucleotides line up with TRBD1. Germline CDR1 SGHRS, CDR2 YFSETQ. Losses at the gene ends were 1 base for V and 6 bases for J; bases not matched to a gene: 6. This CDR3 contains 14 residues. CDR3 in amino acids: CASSLRTGRDGYTF. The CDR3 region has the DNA TGCGCCAGCAGCTTGAGGACAGGCCGGGATGGCTACACCTTC.

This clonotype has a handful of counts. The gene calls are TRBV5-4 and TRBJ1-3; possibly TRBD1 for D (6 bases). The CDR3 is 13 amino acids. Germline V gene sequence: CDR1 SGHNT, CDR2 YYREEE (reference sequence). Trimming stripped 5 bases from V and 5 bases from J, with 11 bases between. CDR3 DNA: TGTGCCAGCAGTATCGGGGGCAGAAACACCATATATTTT. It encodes CASSIGGRNTIYF. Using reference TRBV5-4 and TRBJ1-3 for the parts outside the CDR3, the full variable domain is ETGVTQSPTHLIKTRGQQVTLRCSSQSGHNTVSWYQQALGQGPQFIFQYYREEENGRGNFPPRFSGLQFPNYSSELNVNALELDDSALYLCASSIGGRNTIYFGEGSWLTVV.

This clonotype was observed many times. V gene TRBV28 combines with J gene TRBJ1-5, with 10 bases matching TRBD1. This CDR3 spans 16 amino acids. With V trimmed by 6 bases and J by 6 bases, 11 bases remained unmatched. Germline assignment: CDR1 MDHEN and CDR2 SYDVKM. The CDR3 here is CASSQPVGQGVQPQHF. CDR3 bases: TGTGCCAGCAGCCAACCCGTTGGACAGGGGGTTCAGCCCCAGCATTTT.

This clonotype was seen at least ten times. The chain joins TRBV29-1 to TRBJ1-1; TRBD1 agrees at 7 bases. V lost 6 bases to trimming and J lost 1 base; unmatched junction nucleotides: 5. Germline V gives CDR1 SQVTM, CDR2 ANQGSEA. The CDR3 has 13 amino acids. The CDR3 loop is CSVYRDRNTEAFF. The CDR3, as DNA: TGCAGCGTGTACCGGGACAGGAACACTGAAGCTTTCTTT.

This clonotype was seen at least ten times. The CDR3 DNA is TGTGCCTGGAGTAGGTCCACCCACGAGCAGTACTTC. It codes for CAWSRSTHEQYF. This chain connects TRBV30 to TRBJ2-7; D ambiguous. The CDR3 loop spans 12 amino acids. CDR1 and CDR2 (germline): GTSNPN, SVGIG (reference sequence). V lost 2 bases and J 5 bases, leaving 10 bases between the germline ends.

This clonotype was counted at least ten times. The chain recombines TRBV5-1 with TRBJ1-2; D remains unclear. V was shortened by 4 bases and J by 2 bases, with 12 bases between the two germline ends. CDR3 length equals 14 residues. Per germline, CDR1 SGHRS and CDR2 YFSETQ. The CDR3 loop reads CASSPGRENYGYTF. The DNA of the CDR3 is TGCGCCAGCAGCCCCGGACGGGAAAACTATGGCTACACCTTC.

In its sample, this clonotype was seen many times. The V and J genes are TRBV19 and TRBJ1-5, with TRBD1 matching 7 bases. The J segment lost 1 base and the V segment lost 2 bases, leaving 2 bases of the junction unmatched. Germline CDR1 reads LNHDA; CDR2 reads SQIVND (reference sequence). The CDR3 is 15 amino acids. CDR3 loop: CASSIRGQSNQPQHF. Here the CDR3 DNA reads TGTGCCAGTAGTATAAGGGGACAGAGCAATCAGCCCCAGCATTTT.

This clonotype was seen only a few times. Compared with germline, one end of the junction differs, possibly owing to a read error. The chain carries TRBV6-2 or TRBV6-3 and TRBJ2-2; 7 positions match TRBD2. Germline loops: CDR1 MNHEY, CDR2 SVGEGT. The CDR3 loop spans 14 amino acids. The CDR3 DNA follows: TGTGCCAGCAGTTACCGGGGGGTCACCGGGGAGCTGTCTTTT. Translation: CASSYRGVTGELSF.

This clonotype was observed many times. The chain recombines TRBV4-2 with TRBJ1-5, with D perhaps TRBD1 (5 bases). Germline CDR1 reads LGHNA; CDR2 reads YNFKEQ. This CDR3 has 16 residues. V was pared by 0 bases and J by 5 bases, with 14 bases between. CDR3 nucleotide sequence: TGTGCCAGCAGCCAAGACGGGCAAGGGGCTGATCAGCCCCAGCATTTT. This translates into CASSQDGQGADQPQHF.